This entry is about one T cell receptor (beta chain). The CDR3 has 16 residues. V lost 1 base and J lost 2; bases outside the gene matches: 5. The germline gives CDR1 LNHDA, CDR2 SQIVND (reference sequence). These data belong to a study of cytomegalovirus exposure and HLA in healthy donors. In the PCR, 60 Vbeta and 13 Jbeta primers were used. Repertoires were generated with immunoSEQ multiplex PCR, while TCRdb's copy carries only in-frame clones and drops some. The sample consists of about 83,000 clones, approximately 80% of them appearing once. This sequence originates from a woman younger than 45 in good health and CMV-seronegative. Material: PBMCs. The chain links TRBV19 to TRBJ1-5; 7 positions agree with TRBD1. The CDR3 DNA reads TGTGCCAGTAGTATAGGCAGGACAGGAGGCAATCAGCCCCAGCATTTT. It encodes CASSIGRTGGNQPQHF.